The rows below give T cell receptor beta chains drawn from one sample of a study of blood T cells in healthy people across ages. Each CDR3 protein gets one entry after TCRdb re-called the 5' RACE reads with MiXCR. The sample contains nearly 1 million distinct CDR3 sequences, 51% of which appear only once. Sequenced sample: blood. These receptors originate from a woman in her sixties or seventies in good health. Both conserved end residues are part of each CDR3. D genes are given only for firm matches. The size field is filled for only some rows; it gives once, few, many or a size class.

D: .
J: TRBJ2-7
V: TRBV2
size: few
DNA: TGTGCCAGCAGTGAGGCAGACTACGAGCAGTACTTC
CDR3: CASSEADYEQYF

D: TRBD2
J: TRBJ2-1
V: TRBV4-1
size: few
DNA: TGCGCCAGCAGCCAGGCCCTGGCTGGCGGGAGGGCCTGGAATGAGCAGTTCTTC
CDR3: CASSQALAGGRAWNEQFF

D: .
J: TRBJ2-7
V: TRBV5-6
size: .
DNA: TGTGCCAGCAGCTCCACAGGGAAATCCTACGAGCAGTACTTC
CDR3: CASSSTGKSYEQYF

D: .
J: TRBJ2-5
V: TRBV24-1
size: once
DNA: TGTGCCACCAGTGCCCTACTCGGGACTCAAGAGACCCAGTACTTC
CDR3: CATSALLGTQETQYF

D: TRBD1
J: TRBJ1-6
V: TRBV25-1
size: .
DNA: TGTGCCAGCAGTGAGTGGACAGGGGCTGGCTCACCCCTCCACTTT
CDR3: CASSEWTGAGSPLHF

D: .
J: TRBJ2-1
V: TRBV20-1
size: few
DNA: TGCAGTGCTAGTTCCCCGGTCAGCTCCTACAATGAGCAGTTCTTC
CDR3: CSASSPVSSYNEQFF

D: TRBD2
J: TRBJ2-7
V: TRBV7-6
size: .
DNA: TGTGCCAGCAGCCCGCGACGCGCGGGAGGGATAGACATTCGGTACTTC
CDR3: CASSPRRAGGIDIRYF

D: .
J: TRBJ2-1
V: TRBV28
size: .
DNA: TGTGCCAGCAGTTCGGGGAACATCTACTACAATGAGCAGTTCTTC
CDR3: CASSSGNIYYNEQFF

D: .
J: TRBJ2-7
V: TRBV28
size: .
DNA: TGTGCCAGCAGTTTATCCGGTCCAGGCCCGGCGAGCGGGTCTGGCGAGCAGTACTTC
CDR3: CASSLSGPGPASGSGEQYF

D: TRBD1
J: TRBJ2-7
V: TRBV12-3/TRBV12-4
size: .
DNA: TGTGCCAGCAGTTTCCCTCGGGACAGTGAGTCCTACGAGCAGTACTTC
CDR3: CASSFPRDSESYEQYF

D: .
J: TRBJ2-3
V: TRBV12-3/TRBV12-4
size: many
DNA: TGTGCCAGCAGTTCGACCTACAGGGCTCCAGATACGCAGTATTTT
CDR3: CASSSTYRAPDTQYF

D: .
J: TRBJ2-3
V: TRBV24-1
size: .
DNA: TGTGCCACCATGAGTCGGTCCACTAGCACAGATACGCAGTATTTT
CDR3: CATMSRSTSTDTQYF

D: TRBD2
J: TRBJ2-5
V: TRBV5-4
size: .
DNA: TGTGCCAGCAGCAACCACCTGACTAGCGGGAAAGAGACCCAGTACTTC
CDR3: CASSNHLTSGKETQYF

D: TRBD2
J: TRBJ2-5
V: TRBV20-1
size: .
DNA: TGCAGTGCTGACGGGGGGGGGATAGAGGGTCTTCCACTTAAGGCCCAGTACTTC
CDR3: CSADGGGIEGLPLKAQYF

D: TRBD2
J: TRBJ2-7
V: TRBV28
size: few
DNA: TGTGCCAGCAGTCGCTGGGCGGGGGCCTACGAGCAGTACTTC
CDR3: CASSRWAGAYEQYF

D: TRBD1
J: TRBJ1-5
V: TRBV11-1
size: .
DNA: TGTGCCAGCAGCTTAGCGCCGAGGCCCGGGACAGTCAGCAATCAGCCCCAGCATTTT
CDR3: CASSLAPRPGTVSNQPQHF

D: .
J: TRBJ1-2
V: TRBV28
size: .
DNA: TGTGCCAGCAGTTCGAACAGGGTGGGCTACACCTTC
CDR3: CASSSNRVGYTF

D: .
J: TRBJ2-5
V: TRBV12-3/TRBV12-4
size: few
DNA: TGTGCCAGCAGACCAGATGAGACAGAGACCCAGTACTTC
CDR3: CASRPDETETQYF

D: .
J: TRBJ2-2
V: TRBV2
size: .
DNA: TGTGCCAGCAAACGAACCGGGGAGCTGTTTTTT
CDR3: CASKRTGELFF

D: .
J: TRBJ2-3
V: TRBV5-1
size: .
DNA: TGCGCCAGCAGCTTGGATGAGTCGAGGAGGGGGCGCGGGGCAGATACGCAGTATTTT
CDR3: CASSLDESRRGRGADTQYF

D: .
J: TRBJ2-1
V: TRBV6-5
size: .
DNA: TGTGCCAGCAGACGCGACCCTTACAATGAGCAGTTCTTC
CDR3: CASRRDPYNEQFF

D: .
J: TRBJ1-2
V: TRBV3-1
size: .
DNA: TGTGCCAGCAGCCAAGAAGGGCGGCAGGGCGGAGGCTACACCTTC
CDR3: CASSQEGRQGGGYTF

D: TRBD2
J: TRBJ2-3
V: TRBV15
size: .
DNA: TGTGCCACCAGCGGCGTTCTAGCGGCGACAAGCACAGATACGCAGTATTTT
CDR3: CATSGVLAATSTDTQYF

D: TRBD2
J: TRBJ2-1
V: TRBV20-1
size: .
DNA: TGCAGTGCTAGTCCGGGAGGGCTTTACAATGAGCAGTTCTTC
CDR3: CSASPGGLYNEQFF

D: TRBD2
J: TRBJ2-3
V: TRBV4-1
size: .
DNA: TGCGCCAGCAGCCAAGATTCCCTAGCGGGAGCCGATACGCAGTATTTT
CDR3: CASSQDSLAGADTQYF

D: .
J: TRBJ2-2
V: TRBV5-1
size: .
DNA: TGCGCCAGCAGCGAGGGTCAACCGAACACCGGGGAGCTGTTTTTT
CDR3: CASSEGQPNTGELFF

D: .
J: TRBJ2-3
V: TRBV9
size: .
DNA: TGTGCCAGCAGCGGGCCGTTTTTAGCGGCAGATACGCAGTATTTT
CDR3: CASSGPFLAADTQYF

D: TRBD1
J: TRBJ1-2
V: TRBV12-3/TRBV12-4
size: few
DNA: TGTGCCAGCAGTGACAGGGTTAGAGGTGGCTACACCTTC
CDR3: CASSDRVRGGYTF

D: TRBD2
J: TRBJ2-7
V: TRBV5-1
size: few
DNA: TGCGCCAGCAGCTTGACTAGCGGAATCTCCTACGAGCAGTACTTC
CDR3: CASSLTSGISYEQYF

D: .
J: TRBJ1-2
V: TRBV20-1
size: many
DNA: TGCAGTGTCAGGGGAGGGGTCGGCAGCTACACCTTC
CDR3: CSVRGGVGSYTF

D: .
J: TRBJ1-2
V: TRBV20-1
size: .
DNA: TGCAGTGCTACCGACGACTATGGCTACACCTTC
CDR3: CSATDDYGYTF

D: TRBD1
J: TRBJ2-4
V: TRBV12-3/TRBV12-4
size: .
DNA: TGTGCCAGCACCGGGGGGACAGGGAAAAACATTCAGTACTTC
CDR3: CASTGGTGKNIQYF

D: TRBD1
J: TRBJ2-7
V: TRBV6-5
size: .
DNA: TGTGCCAGCAGAGTGGGGACAGGGACCTACGAGCAGTACTTC
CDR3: CASRVGTGTYEQYF

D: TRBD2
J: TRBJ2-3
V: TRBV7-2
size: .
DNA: TGTGCCAGCAGCTTAAAGGCGGGAGAGTGGTCGGGGGCAGATACGCAGTATTTT
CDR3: CASSLKAGEWSGADTQYF

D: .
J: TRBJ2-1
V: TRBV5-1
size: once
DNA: TGCGCCAGCAGCTTGGGTGCACAGGGTATATGGGGCGAGCAGTTCTTC
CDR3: CASSLGAQGIWGEQFF

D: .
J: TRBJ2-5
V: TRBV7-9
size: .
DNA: TGTGCCAGCAGCGCGACCCTAGCTTCGGCGTACAGTGAGCAGTACTTC
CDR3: CASSATLASAYSEQYF

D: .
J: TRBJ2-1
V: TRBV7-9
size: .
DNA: TGTGCCAGCATCCTAGGGGATACCTACAATGAGCAGTTCTTC
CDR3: CASILGDTYNEQFF

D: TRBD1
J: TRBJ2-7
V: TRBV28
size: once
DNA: TGTGCCAGCAGTCCGACGGGACAGGGGACCGAGCAGTACTTC
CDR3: CASSPTGQGTEQYF

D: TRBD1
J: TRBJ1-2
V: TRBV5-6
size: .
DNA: TGTGCCAGCAGCTTGGGGGACAGGGATCTTTATGGCTACACCTTC
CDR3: CASSLGDRDLYGYTF

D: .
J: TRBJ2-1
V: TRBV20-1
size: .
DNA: TGCAGTGCTACGCCCAAGAATGAGCAGTTCTTC
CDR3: CSATPKNEQFF

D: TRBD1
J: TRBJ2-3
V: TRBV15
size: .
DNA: TGTGCCACCAGCAGAGGAGGGACAGGAGCAGATACGCAGTATTTT
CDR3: CATSRGGTGADTQYF

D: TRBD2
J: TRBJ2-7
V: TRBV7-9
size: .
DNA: TGTGCCAGCAGCTCGGGGACTAGCGGGAGGAGGCTCTACGAGCAGTACTTC
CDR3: CASSSGTSGRRLYEQYF

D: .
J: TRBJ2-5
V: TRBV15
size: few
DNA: TGTGCCACCAGCAGAGAATACGGACAGAAACTAGAGACCCAGTACTTC
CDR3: CATSREYGQKLETQYF

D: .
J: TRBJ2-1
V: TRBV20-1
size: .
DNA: TGCAGTGCTAGGACGCGGGGTAATACCTTCTATGAGCAGTTCTTC
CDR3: CSARTRGNTFYEQFF

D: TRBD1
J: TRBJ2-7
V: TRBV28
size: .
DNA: TGTGCCAGCAGTTTGTGGGCAGACAGGGGGGTGGGTGAGCAGTACTTC
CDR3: CASSLWADRGVGEQYF

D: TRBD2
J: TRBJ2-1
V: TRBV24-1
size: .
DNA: TGTGCCACCAGTGACCCTACCGGGACTAGGAGCACCAATGAGCAGTTCTTC
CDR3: CATSDPTGTRSTNEQFF

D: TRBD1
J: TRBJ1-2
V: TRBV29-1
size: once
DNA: TGCAGCGTTGACAGGGGGCGCGGCGGCTACACCTTC
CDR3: CSVDRGRGGYTF

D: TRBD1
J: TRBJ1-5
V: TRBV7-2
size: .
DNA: TGTGCCAGCAGCTTGGACAGGGGGGGGAGAAATCAGCCCCAGCATTTT
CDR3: CASSLDRGGRNQPQHF

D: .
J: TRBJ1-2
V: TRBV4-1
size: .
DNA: TGCGCCAGCAGCCAACTAGGCGTCGGCTACACCTTC
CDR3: CASSQLGVGYTF

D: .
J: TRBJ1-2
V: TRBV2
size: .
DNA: TGTGCCAGCAAACCGGACAGTCCCACTAACTATGGCTACACCTTC
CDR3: CASKPDSPTNYGYTF

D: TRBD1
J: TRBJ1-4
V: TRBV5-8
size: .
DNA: TGTGCCAGCAGCTTCGTGGGACAGATTAATGAAAAACTGTTTTTT
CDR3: CASSFVGQINEKLFF

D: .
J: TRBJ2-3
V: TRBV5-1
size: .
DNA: TGCGCCAGCAGCTTGGACAGCTACGCGTTGACAGATACGCAGTATTTT
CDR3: CASSLDSYALTDTQYF

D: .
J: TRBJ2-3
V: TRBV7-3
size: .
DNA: TGTGCCAGCAGCTTAAGCACCCCAGGCACAGATACGCAGTATTTT
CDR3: CASSLSTPGTDTQYF

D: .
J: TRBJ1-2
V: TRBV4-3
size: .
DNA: TGCGCCAGCAGCCTGAGACAGGTCTCCCACTATGGCTACACCTTC
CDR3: CASSLRQVSHYGYTF

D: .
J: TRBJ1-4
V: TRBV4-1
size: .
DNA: TGCGCCAGCAGCGGTATCTGGGCTAATGAAAAACTGTTTTTT
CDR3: CASSGIWANEKLFF